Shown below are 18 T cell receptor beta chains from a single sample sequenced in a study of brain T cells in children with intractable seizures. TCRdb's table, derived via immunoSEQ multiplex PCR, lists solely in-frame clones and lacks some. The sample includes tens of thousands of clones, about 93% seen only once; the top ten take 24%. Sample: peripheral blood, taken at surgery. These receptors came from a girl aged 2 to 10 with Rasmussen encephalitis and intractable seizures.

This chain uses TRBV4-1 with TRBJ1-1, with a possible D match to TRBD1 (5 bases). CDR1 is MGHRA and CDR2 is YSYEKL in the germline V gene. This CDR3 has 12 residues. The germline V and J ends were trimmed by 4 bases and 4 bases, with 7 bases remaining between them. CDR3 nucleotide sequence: TGCGCCAGCAGCCTTCAGGGCACTGAAGCTTTCTTT. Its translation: CASSLQGTEAFF.

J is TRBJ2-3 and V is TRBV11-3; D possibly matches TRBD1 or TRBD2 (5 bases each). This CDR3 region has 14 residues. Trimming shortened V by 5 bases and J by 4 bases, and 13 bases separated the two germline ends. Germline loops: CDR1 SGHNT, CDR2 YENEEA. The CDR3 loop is CASSDRDGADTQYF. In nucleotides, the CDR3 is TGTGCCAGCAGCGACCGGGACGGAGCAGATACGCAGTATTTT.

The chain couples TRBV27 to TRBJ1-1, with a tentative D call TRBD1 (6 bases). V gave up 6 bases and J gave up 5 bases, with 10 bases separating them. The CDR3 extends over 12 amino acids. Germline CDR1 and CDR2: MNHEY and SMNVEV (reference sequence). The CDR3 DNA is TGTGCCAGCAGCAGGGGAAGTACTGAAGCTTTCTTT. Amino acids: CASSRGSTEAFF.

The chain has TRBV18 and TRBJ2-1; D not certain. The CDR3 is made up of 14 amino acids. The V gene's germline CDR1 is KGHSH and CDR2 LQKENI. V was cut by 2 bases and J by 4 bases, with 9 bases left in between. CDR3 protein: CASSPVRTYNEQFF. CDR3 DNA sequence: TGTGCCAGCTCACCAGTTCGAACATACAATGAGCAGTTCTTC.

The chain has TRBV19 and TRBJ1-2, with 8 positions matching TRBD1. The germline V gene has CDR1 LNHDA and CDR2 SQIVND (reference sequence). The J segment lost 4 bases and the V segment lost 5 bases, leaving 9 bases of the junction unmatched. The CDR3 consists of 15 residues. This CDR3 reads CASSPSGQGIYGYTF. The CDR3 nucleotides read TGTGCCAGTAGTCCGTCAGGACAGGGAATCTATGGCTACACCTTC.

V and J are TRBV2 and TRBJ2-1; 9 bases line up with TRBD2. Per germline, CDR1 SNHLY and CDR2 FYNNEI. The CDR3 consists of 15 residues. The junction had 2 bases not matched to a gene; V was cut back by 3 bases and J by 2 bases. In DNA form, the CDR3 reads TGTGCCAGCAGTGATGTAGCGGGGGCCTACAATGAGCAGTTCTTC. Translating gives CASSDVAGAYNEQFF.

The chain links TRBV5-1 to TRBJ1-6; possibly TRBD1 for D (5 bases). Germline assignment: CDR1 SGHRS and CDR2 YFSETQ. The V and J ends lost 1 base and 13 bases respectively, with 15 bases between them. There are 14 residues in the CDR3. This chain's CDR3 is CASSLLAGGGPLHF. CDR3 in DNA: TGCGCCAGCAGCTTGTTGGCGGGGGGAGGGCCCCTCCACTTT.

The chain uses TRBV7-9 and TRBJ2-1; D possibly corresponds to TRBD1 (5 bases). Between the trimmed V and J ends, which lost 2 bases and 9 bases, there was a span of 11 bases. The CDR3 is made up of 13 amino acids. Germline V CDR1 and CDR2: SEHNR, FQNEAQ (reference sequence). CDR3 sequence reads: CASSLLGVGEQFF. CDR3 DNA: TGTGCCAGCAGCTTATTAGGGGTCGGTGAGCAGTTCTTC.

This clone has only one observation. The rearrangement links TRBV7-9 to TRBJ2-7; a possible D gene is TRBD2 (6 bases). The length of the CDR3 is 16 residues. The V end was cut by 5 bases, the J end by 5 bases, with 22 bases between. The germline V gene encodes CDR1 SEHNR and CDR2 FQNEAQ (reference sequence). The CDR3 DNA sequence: TGTGCCAGCAGCCCCGGGGAGGTGACTAGGCCCGACGAGCAGTACTTC. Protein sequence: CASSPGEVTRPDEQYF.

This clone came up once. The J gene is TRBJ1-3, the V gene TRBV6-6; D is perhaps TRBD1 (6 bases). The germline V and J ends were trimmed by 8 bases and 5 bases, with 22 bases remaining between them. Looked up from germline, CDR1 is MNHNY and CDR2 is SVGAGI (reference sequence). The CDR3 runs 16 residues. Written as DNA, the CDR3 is TGTGCCAGCGGTCGAGGGATGACAGGAACTCGAAACACCATATATTTT. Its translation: CASGRGMTGTRNTIYF.

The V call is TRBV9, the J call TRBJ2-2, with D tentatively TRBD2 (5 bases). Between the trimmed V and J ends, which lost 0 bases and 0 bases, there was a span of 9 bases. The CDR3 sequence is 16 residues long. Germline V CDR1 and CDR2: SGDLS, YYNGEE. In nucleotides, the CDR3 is TGTGCCAGCAGCGTAGGTGGGAGATCGAACACCGGGGAGCTGTTTTTT. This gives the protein CASSVGGRSNTGELFF.

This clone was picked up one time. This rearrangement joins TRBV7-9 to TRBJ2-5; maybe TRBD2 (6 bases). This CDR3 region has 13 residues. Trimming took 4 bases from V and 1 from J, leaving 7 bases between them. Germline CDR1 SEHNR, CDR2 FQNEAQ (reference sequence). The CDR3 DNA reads TGTGCCAGCAGCTGGGGGGTCCAAGAGACCCAGTACTTC. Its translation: CASSWGVQETQYF.

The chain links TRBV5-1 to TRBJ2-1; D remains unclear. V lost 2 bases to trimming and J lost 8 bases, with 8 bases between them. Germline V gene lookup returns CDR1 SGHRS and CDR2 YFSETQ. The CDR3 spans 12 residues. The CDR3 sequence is CASSFPGHEQFF. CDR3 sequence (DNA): TGCGCCAGCAGCTTCCCAGGCCATGAGCAGTTCTTC.

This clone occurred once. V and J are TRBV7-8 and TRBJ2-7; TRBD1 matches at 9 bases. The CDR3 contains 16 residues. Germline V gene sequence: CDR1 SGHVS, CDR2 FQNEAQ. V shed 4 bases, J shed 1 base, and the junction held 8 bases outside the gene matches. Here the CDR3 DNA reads TGTGCCAGCAGCTACCTAGGGACAGGGAAATCCTACGAGCAGTACTTC. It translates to CASSYLGTGKSYEQYF.

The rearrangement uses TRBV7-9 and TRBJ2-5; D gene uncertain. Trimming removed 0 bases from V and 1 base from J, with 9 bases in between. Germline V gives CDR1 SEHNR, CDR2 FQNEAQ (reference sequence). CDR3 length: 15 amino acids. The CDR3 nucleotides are TGTGCCAGCAGCTTAGCGTCGAACAGCCAAGAGACCCAGTACTTC. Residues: CASSLASNSQETQYF.

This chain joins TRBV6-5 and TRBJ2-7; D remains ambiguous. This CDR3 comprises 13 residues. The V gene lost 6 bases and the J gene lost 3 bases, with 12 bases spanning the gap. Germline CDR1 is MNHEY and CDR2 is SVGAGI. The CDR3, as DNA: TGTGCCAGCAGAGTAGACTCCTACTACGAGCAGTACTTC. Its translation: CASRVDSYYEQYF.

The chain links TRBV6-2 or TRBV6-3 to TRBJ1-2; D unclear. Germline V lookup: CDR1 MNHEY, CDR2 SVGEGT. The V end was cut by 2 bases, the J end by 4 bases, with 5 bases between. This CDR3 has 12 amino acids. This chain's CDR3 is CASSYGLYGYTF. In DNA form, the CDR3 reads TGTGCCAGCAGTTACGGGCTCTATGGCTACACCTTC.

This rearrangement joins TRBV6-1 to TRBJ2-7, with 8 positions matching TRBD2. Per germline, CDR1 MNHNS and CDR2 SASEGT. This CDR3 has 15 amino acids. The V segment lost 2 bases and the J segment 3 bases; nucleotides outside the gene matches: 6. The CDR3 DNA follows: TGTGCCAGCAGTGAATCTAAGCGGGGGTTCTACGAGCAGTACTTC. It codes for CASSESKRGFYEQYF.